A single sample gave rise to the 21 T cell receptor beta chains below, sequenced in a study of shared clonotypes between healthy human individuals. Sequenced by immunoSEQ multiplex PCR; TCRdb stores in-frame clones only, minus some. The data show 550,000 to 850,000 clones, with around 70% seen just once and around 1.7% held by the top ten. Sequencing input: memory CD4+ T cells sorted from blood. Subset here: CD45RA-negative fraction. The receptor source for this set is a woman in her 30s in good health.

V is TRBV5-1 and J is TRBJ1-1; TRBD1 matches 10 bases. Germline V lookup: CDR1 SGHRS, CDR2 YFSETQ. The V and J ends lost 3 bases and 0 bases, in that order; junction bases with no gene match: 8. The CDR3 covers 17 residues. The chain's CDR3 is CASSSGQGLLMNTEAFF. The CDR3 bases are TGCGCCAGCAGCTCGGGACAGGGGCTCCTAATGAACACTGAAGCTTTCTTT.

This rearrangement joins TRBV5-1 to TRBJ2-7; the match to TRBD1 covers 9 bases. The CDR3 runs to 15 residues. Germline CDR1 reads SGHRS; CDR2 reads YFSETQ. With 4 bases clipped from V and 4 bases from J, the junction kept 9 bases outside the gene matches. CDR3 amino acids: CASSLTGQGWYEQYF. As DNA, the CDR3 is TGCGCCAGCAGCCTTACGGGACAGGGTTGGTACGAGCAGTACTTC.

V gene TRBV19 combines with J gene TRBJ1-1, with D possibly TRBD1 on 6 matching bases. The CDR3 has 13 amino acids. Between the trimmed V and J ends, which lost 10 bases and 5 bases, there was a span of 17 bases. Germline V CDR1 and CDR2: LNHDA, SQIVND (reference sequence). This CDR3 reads CATSGAGWTEAFF. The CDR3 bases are TGTGCCACCTCAGGGGCAGGTTGGACTGAAGCTTTCTTT.

The CDR3 loop reads CASSVHFRSSSTGELFF. The CDR3, as DNA: TGTGCCAGCAGCGTCCATTTCAGAAGCTCTTCGACCGGGGAGCTGTTTTTT. The V and J genes are TRBV9 and TRBJ2-2; the D is unclear. In germline, CDR1 is SGDLS, CDR2 YYNGEE. V was cut by 2 bases and J by 5 bases, with 19 bases left in between. The CDR3 covers 17 residues.

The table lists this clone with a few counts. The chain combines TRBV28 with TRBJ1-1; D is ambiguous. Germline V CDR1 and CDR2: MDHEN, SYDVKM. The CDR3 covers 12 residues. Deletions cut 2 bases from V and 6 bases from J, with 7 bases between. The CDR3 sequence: CASSLRWPEAFF. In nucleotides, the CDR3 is TGTGCCAGCAGTTTAAGATGGCCTGAAGCTTTCTTT.

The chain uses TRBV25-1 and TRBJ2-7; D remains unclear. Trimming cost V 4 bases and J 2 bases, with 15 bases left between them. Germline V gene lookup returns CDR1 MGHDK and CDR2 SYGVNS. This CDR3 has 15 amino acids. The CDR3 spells CASSGPPDPPYEQYF. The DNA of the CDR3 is TGTGCCAGCAGTGGGCCCCCTGACCCCCCCTACGAGCAGTACTTC.

The CDR3 loop reads CASIPGDINYGYTF. Written as DNA, the CDR3 is TGTGCCAGCATCCCAGGGGATATCAACTATGGCTACACCTTC. The rearrangement joins TRBV6-1 to TRBJ1-2; possibly TRBD1 for D (6 bases). Trimming took off 7 bases at V and 2 bases at J, with 14 bases between the two ends. Germline lookup yields CDR1 MNHNS and CDR2 SASEGT. This CDR3 comprises 14 residues.

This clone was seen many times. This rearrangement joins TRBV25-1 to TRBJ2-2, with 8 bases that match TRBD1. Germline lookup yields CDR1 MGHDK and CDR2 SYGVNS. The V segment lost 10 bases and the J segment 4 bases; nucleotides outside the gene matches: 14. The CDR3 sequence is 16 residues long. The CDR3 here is CAISAAGGAGTGELFF. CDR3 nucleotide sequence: TGTGCCATCTCTGCCGCAGGGGGCGCTGGCACCGGGGAGCTGTTTTTT. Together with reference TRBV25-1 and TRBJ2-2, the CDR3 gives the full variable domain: EADIYQTPRYLVIGTGKKITLECSQTMGHDKMYWYQQDPGMELHLIHYSYGVNSTEKGDLSSESTVSRIRTEHFPLTLESARPSHTSQYLCAISAAGGAGTGELFFGEGSRLTVL.

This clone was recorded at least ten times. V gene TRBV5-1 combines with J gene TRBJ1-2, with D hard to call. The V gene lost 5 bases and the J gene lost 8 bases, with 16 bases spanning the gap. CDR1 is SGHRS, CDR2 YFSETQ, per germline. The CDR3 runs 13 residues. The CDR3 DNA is TGCGCCAGCAGTCGAGACACCGACGGGGGCTACACCTTC. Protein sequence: CASSRDTDGGYTF.

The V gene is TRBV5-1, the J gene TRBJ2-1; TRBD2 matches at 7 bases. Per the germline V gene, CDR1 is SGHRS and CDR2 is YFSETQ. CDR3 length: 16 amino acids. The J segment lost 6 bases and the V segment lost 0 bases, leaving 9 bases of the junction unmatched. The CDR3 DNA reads TGCGCCAGCAGCTTGGGTGGCGGGAGTGGAGGCAATGAGCAGTTCTTC. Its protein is CASSLGGGSGGNEQFF.

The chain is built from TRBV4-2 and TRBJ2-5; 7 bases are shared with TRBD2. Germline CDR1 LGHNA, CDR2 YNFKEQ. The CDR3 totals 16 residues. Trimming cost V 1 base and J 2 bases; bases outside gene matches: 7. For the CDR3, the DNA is TGTGCCAGCAGCCAAGCTCCGGGAGGTACACAAGAGACCCAGTACTTC. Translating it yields CASSQAPGGTQETQYF.

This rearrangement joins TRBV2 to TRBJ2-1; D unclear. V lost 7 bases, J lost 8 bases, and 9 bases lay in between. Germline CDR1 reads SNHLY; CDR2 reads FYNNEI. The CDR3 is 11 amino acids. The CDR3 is CASNKVDEQFF. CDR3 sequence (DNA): TGTGCCAGCAACAAAGTCGATGAGCAGTTCTTC.

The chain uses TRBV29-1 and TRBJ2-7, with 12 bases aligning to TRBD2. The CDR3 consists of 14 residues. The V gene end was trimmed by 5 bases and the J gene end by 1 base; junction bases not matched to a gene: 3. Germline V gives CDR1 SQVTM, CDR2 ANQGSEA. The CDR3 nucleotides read TGCAGCGTTCTCGGACTAGCGGGGTCCTACGAGCAGTACTTC. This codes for CSVLGLAGSYEQYF.

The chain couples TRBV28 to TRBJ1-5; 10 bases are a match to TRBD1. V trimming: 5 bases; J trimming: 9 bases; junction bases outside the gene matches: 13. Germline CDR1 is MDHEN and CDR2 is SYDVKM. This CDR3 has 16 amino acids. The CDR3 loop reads CASSEPGQGKGPPQHF. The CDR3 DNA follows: TGTGCCAGCAGTGAGCCGGGACAGGGGAAAGGACCGCCCCAGCATTTT.

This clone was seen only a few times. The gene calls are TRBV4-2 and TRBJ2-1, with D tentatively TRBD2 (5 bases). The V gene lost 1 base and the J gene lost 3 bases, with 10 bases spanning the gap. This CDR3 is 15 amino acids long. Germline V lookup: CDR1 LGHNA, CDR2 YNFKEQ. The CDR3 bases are TGTGCCAGCAGCCAAGTTGAAGCGGACTACAATGAGCAGTTCTTC. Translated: CASSQVEADYNEQFF.

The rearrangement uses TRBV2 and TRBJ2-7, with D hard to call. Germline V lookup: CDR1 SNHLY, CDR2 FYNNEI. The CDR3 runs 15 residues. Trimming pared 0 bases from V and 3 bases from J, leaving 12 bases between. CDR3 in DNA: TGTGCCAGCAGTGAAGCCGTCTCTCACGGCTACGAGCAGTACTTC. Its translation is CASSEAVSHGYEQYF.

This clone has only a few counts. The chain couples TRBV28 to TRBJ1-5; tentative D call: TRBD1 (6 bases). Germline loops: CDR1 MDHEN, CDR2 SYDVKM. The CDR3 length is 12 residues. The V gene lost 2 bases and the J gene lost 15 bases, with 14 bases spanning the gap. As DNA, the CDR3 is TGTGCCAGCAGTTTACAACAGGGTACGATGCATTTT. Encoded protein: CASSLQQGTMHF.

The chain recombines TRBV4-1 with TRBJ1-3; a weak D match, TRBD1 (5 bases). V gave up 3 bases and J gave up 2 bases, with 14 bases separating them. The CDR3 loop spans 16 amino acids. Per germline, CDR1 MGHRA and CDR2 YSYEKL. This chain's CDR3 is CASSHLTGEAGNTIYF. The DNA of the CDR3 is TGCGCCAGCAGCCACCTAACAGGAGAAGCTGGAAACACCATATATTTT.

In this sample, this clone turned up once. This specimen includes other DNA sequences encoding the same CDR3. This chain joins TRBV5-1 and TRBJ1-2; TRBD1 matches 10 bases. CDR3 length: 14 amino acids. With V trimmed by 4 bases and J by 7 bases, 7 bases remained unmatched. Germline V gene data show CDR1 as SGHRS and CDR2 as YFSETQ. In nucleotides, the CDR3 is TGCGCCAGCAGCCCGGGACAGGGGTTTCGTGGCTACACCTTC. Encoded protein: CASSPGQGFRGYTF.

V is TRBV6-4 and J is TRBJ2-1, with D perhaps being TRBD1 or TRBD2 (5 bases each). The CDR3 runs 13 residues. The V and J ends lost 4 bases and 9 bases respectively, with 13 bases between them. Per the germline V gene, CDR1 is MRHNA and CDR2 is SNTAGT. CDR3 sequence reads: CASSVVGAGEQFF. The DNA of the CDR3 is TGTGCCAGCAGTGTTGTCGGGGCGGGTGAGCAGTTCTTC.

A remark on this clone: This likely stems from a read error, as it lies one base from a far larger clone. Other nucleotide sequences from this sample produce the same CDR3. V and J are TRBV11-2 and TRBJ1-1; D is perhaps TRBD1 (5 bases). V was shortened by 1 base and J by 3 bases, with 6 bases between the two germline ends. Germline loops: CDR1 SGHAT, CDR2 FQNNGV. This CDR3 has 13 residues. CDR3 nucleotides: TGTGCCAGCAGCTTAGTGGGGGACACTGAAGCTTTCTTT. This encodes CASSLVGDTEAFF.